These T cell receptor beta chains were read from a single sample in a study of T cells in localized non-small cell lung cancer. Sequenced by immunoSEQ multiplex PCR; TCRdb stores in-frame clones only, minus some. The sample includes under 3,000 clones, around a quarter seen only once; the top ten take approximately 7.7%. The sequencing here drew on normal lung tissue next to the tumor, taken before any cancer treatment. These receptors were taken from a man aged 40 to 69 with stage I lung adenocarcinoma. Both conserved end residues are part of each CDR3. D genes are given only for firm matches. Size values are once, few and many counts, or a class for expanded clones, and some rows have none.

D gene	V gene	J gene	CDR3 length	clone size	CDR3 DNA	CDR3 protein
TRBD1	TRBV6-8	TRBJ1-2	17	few	TGTGCCAGCAGTTACTCTCAGGGACAGATAGCTAACTATGGCTACACCTTC	CASSYSQGQIANYGYTF
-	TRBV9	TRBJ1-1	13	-	TGTGCCAGCAGCCCACTGGTGAACACTGAAGCTTTCTTT	CASSPLVNTEAFF
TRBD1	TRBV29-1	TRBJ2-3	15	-	TGCAGCGTTGCAAGGACAGGGGGCCCCACAGATACGCAGTATTTT	CSVARTGGPTDTQYF
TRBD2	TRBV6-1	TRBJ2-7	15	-	TGTGCCAGCAGTGAAGCTAGCGGGAGCTCCTACGAGCAGTACTTC	CASSEASGSSYEQYF
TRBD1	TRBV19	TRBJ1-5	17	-	TGTGCCAGTAAAGGGACAGACTCTATCCATAGCAATCAGCCCCAGCATTTT	CASKGTDSIHSNQPQHF
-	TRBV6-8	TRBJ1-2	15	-	TGTGCCAGCAGTTACAGGGGGGGGTTTATCTATGGCTACACCTTC	CASSYRGGFIYGYTF
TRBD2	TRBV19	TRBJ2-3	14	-	TGTGCCAGTAGCGCAAGGCCTAGCGGAGATACGCAGTATTTT	CASSARPSGDTQYF
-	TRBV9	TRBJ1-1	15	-	TGTGCCAGCAGCGTAGCAGGAGAAATGAACACTGAAGCTTTCTTT	CASSVAGEMNTEAFF
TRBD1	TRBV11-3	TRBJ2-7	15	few	TGTGCCAGCAGCTTGTATCGGGACAGAGACTACGAGCAGTACTTC	CASSLYRDRDYEQYF
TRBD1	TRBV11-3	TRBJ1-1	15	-	TGTGCCAGCAGCTTCTCAGGGGGCGCGTACACTGAAGCTTTCTTT	CASSFSGGAYTEAFF
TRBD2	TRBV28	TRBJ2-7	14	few	TGTGCCAGCAGTTCTAGCGGGAGGTCGTACGAGCAGTACTTC	CASSSSGRSYEQYF
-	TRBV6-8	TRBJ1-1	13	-	TGTGCCAGCAGAAATAACAGGGATCCTGAAGCTTTCTTT	CASRNNRDPEAFF
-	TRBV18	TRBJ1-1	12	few	TGTGCCAGCTCACCTATGAGGGAGGAAGCTTTCTTT	CASSPMREEAFF
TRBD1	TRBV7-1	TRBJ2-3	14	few	TGTGCCAGCAGCAGCGACAGGGCAGCAGATACGCAGTATTTT	CASSSDRAADTQYF
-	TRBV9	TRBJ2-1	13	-	TGTGCCAGCAGCGTAGCTGAGACCAATGAGCAGTTCTTC	CASSVAETNEQFF
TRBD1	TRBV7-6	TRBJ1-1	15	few	TGTGCCAGCAGCCCGGGCGGGACAGAGAACACTGAAGCTTTCTTT	CASSPGGTENTEAFF
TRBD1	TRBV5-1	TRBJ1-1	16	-	TGCGCCAGCAGCTTGGGACAGGGCCTTGGGTGGACTGAAGCTTTCTTT	CASSLGQGLGWTEAFF
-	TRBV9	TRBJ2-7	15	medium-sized	TGTGCCAGCAGCACGGAGGGGACGGCGGTCGGGGAGCAGTACTTC	CASSTEGTAVGEQYF
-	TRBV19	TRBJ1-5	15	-	TGTGCCAGTACCCCAGACCGGGGTCGCAATCAGCCCCAGCATTTT	CASTPDRGRNQPQHF
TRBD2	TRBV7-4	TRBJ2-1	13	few	TGTGCCAGCAGCTTATCGCGGGAGGGTGAGCAGTTCTTC	CASSLSREGEQFF
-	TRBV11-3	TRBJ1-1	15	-	TGTGCCAGCAGCTTAGGCCCAGTAGAGTACACTGAAGCTTTCTTT	CASSLGPVEYTEAFF
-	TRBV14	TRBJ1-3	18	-	TGTGCCAGCAGCCAAGTAGGGGCCTGGGAGAGAGCTGGAAACACCATATATTTT	CASSQVGAWERAGNTIYF
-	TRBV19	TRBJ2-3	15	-	TGTGCCAGTAGTATCAGGAGCGGCAGAGTAGATACGCAGTATTTT	CASSIRSGRVDTQYF
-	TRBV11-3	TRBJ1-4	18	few	TGTGCCAGCAGCTTAGGTCAAAGAGGGGTCGCATTGCGGGAAAAACTGTTTTTT	CASSLGQRGVALREKLFF
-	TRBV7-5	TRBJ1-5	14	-	TGTGCCAGCAGCGGGACAGGGGGCAATCAGCCCCAGCATTTT	CASSGTGGNQPQHF
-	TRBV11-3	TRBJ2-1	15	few	TGTGCCAGCAGCTTAGTGATTGGGGGGCACAATGAGCAGTTCTTC	CASSLVIGGHNEQFF
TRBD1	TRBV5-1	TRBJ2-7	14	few	TGCGCCAGCAGACTTGGGACAGGGGCCTACGAGCAGTACTTC	CASRLGTGAYEQYF
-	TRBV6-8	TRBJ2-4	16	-	TGTGCCAGCAGTTCAAACGGGGTCGGGGCCAAAAACATTCAGTACTTC	CASSSNGVGAKNIQYF
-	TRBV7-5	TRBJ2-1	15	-	TGTGCCAGCAGCTTAGGCGCTAGCGCTGTCAATGAGCAGTTCTTC	CASSLGASAVNEQFF
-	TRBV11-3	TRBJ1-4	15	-	TGTGCCAGCAGCTTGGTCGGGGCGAAGAATGAAAAACTGTTTTTT	CASSLVGAKNEKLFF
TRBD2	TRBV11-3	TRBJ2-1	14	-	TGTGCCAGCAGCTTGGGTCAGCGGGACCCTGGGCAGTTCTTC	CASSLGQRDPGQFF
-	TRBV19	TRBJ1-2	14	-	TGTGCCAGTAGTCCGCTCCAGGGGATTTGGGGCTACACCTTC	CASSPLQGIWGYTF
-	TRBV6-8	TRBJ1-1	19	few	TGTGCCAGCAGTTACTCGTTATATGGGGACGGGGGGCAGTACACTGAAGCTTTCTTT	CASSYSLYGDGGQYTEAFF
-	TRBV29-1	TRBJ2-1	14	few	TGCAGCGTTGACCCAAGGTCGGAAGACAATGAGCAGTTCTTC	CSVDPRSEDNEQFF
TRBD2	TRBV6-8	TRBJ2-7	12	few	TGTGCCAGCAGAGGACTAGCTTACGAGCAGTACTTC	CASRGLAYEQYF
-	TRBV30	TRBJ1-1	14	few	TGTGCCTGGACCCACCCAGGGGCGAACACTGAAGCTTTCTTT	CAWTHPGANTEAFF
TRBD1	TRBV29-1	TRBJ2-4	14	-	TGCAGCGTTGAACACAGGGGATCGGAAAACATTCAGTACTTC	CSVEHRGSENIQYF
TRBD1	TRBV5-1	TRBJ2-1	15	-	TGCGCCAGCAGCTTGGGGGGACAGGGGTACAATGAGCAGTTCTTC	CASSLGGQGYNEQFF
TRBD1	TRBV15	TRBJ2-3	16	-	TGTGCCACCAGCAGCTTGTGGACAGGCGACACAGATACGCAGTATTTT	CATSSLWTGDTDTQYF
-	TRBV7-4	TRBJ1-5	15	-	TGTGCCAGCAGCCTTACAGGGTCCCCGGGGCAGCCCCAGCATTTT	CASSLTGSPGQPQHF
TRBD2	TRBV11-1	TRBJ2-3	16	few	TGTGCCAGCAGCTTAGTGGTTAGCGGGAGCCCAGATACGCAGTATTTT	CASSLVVSGSPDTQYF
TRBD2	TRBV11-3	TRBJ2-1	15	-	TGTGCCAGCAGCTTAGAAGCGGGAGGGTGGAATGAGCAGTTCTTC	CASSLEAGGWNEQFF
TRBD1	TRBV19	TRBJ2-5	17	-	TGTGCCAGTAGTTCCGGGACAGGGGTTGGGGGACAAGAGACCCAGTACTTC	CASSSGTGVGGQETQYF
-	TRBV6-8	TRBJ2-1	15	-	TGTGCCAGCAGTTACGGGGACCAGGAGGTGAATGAGCAGTTCTTC	CASSYGDQEVNEQFF
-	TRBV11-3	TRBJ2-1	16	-	TGTGCCAGCAGCTTAGTGGGGTACGGCACCTACAATGAGCAGTTCTTC	CASSLVGYGTYNEQFF
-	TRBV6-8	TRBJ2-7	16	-	TGTGCCAGCAGTTACGCCCTAGCGCTCAGCTCCTACGAGCAGTACTTC	CASSYALALSSYEQYF
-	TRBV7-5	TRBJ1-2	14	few	TGTGCCAGCAGCCAAGGGACAGGGGGCTATGGCTACACCTTC	CASSQGTGGYGYTF
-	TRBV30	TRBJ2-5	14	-	TGTGCCTGGACCCTGGGCAGGGGGGGCGAGACCCAGTACTTC	CAWTLGRGGETQYF
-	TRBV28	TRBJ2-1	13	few	TGTGCCAGCAGTTCCCCCGGAGGGTATGAGCAGTTCTTC	CASSSPGGYEQFF
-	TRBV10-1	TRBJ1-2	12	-	TGCGCTTCACCCGAGGGTTCGTATGGCTACACCTTC	CASPEGSYGYTF
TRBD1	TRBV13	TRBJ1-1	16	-	TGTGCCAGCAGCTTAGTAGCTAGGGGGCTGTGGACTGAAGCTTTCTTT	CASSLVARGLWTEAFF
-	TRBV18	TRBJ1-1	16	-	TGTGCCAGCTCACCACGAGGGGTGGCTTTGTACACTGAAGCTTTCTTT	CASSPRGVALYTEAFF
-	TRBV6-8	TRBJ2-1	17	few	TGTGCCAGCAGTTACTCGAACGCACAGATACCTTACAATGAGCAGTTCTTC	CASSYSNAQIPYNEQFF
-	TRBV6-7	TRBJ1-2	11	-	TGTGCCAGCAGTGTAGGCTCCGGCTACACCTTC	CASSVGSGYTF
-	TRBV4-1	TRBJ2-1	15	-	TGCGCCAGCAGCCAAGGGGGGAGCTCCTACAATGAGCAGTTCTTC	CASSQGGSSYNEQFF
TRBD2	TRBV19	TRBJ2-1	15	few	TGTGCCAGTAGGACACTAGCGGGAGGGAAGAATGAGCAGTTCTTC	CASRTLAGGKNEQFF
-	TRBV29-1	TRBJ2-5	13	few	TGCAGCGTTGAGAAGGGGGGTGGGGAGACCCAGTACTTC	CSVEKGGGETQYF